These T cell receptor beta chains were read from a single sample in a study of post-analysis software for immune sequencing data. TCRdb redid the calling of the PCR reads with MiXCR, one entry per CDR3 protein. Of 650,000 to 850,000 distinct CDR3 sequences in the sample, more than 45% were seen once. The specimen sequenced was blood. The origin of the receptors is a girl between 5 and 17 years old with multiple sclerosis. The CDR3 runs from the conserved cysteine through the conserved F or W. D genes are given only for firm matches. Where a row states a size, it is once, few, many or the class of an expanded clone; other rows omit it.

J gene	V gene	D gene	CDR3 length	clone size	CDR3 DNA	CDR3 protein
TRBJ1-2	TRBV5-1	-	16	-	TGCGCCAGCAGCTTGGTGACAGCCGAATTTAACTATGGCTACACCTTC	CASSLVTAEFNYGYTF
TRBJ2-1	TRBV6-5	-	13	-	TGTGCCAGCAGTTACTCGGCGGAAAATGAGCAGTTCTTC	CASSYSAENEQFF
TRBJ2-7	TRBV7-9	TRBD2	13	-	TGTGCCAGCTCTGCCGGGAGGGCCTCCGAGCAGTACTTC	CASSAGRASEQYF
TRBJ2-1	TRBV4-3	-	16	-	TGCGCCAGCAGCCAAGAACAGGGCGCAGTTGGGAATGAGCAGTTCTTC	CASSQEQGAVGNEQFF
TRBJ2-7	TRBV10-3	-	14	few	TGTGCCATCAGTGAGTATGGGCCGCTCTGCGAGCAGTACTTC	CAISEYGPLCEQYF
TRBJ2-7	TRBV2	TRBD2	11	-	TGTGCCACCAGCGGGAGCGTCGAGCAGTACTTC	CATSGSVEQYF
TRBJ2-7	TRBV29-1	-	13	-	TGCAGCGTTGAAGATGACGACGCCTACGAGCAGTACTTC	CSVEDDDAYEQYF
TRBJ2-7	TRBV6-5	-	14	-	TGTGCCAGCAGTTACGTGGCAGGATCCTACGAGCAGTACTTC	CASSYVAGSYEQYF
TRBJ1-1	TRBV19	-	13	-	TGTGCCAGTAATCTCGGCAGTTCCACTGAAGCTTTCTTT	CASNLGSSTEAFF
TRBJ1-4	TRBV6-6	TRBD1	14	-	TGTGCCAGCAGACAGGGGACAGTTAATGAAAAACGGTTTTTT	CASRQGTVNEKRFF
TRBJ2-1	TRBV29-1	TRBD1	14	few	TGCAGCGTTGTACAGGGGGCTTCCTACAATGAGCAGTTCTTC	CSVVQGASYNEQFF
TRBJ1-2	TRBV5-1	-	13	-	TGCGCCAGCAAATCAGAAGGTCCAACTGGCTACACCTTC	CASKSEGPTGYTF
TRBJ2-5	TRBV20-1	TRBD2	13	few	TGCAGTGCTCCTAGCGGGAGCCAAGAGACCCAGTACTTC	CSAPSGSQETQYF
TRBJ2-2	TRBV4-2	-	17	few	TGTGCCAGCAGCCCCGAAAGCGGTACAGTTAACACCGGGGAGCTGTTTTTT	CASSPESGTVNTGELFF
TRBJ2-4	TRBV4-3	-	16	-	TGCGCCAGCAGCCAAGTCCTTGGACCGTCCAAAAACATTCAGTACTTC	CASSQVLGPSKNIQYF
TRBJ2-7	TRBV29-1	TRBD2	14	-	TGCAGCGTTGATCTCGGGAGGGCCGAGGGAGAGCAGTACTTC	CSVDLGRAEGEQYF
TRBJ2-7	TRBV20-1	TRBD2	13	-	TGCAGTGCTGGACCCGGGACTACCTACGAGCAGTACTTC	CSAGPGTTYEQYF
TRBJ2-7	TRBV12-3/TRBV12-4	-	12	many	TGTGCCAGCAGTCCGACTAGCTACGAGCAGTACTTC	CASSPTSYEQYF
TRBJ1-1	TRBV30	-	13	-	TGTGCCTGGAGCCCGACTATGAACACTGAAGCTTTCTTT	CAWSPTMNTEAFF
TRBJ1-5	TRBV7-2	-	13	many	TGTGCCAGCAGTTCCCATAGCAATCAGCCCCAGCATTTT	CASSSHSNQPQHF
TRBJ2-1	TRBV15	-	14	-	TGTGCCACCAGCCCCGGGGGAGGACACAATGAGCAGTTCTTC	CATSPGGGHNEQFF
TRBJ2-5	TRBV11-2	TRBD1	15	few	TGTGCCAGCAGCTACGGACAGGGGAGGCAAGAGACCCAGTACTTC	CASSYGQGRQETQYF
TRBJ1-1	TRBV12-5	TRBD1	14	-	TGTGCTAGTGGCCCCGGACAGGGGGGAACTGAAGCTTTCTTT	CASGPGQGGTEAFF
TRBJ1-5	TRBV25-1	-	14	-	TGTGCCAGCAGTGAATATGGGGGCAATCAGCCCCAGCATTTT	CASSEYGGNQPQHF
TRBJ2-6	TRBV5-1	-	15	-	TGCGCCAGCAGCTTTCGGGACTCTGGGGCCAACGTCCTGACTTTC	CASSFRDSGANVLTF
TRBJ2-1	TRBV2	TRBD2	15	few	TGTGCCAGCAGCCCCGGACTAGCGGGATTTAATGAGCAGTTCTTC	CASSPGLAGFNEQFF
TRBJ1-2	TRBV27	-	13	few	TGTGCCAGCACCCCCGGGCAGAGCTATGGCTACACCTTC	CASTPGQSYGYTF
TRBJ2-5	TRBV7-9	-	15	-	TGTGCCAGCAGCCTCGGGCCAGGAACACAAGAGACCCAGTACTTC	CASSLGPGTQETQYF
TRBJ1-1	TRBV9	-	13	-	TGTGCCAGCAGCGGCAAATCCAAGGACGAAGCTTTCTTT	CASSGKSKDEAFF
TRBJ1-2	TRBV7-9	-	15	few	TGTGCCAGCAGCTTAGCGCAGACGGCTAACTATGGCTACACCTTC	CASSLAQTANYGYTF
TRBJ2-1	TRBV12-3/TRBV12-4	TRBD2	16	-	TGTGCCAGCAGTTTCGGAACGGGAGGGATTTACAATGAGCAGTTCTTC	CASSFGTGGIYNEQFF
TRBJ1-1	TRBV29-1	-	13	-	TGCAGCGTCCGGACCGCTATGAACACTGAAGCTTTCTTT	CSVRTAMNTEAFF
TRBJ2-7	TRBV7-3	TRBD2	15	-	TGTGCCAGCAGCTTAACGGGACTAGCGGGAGAAGAGCAGTACTTC	CASSLTGLAGEEQYF
TRBJ2-1	TRBV5-4	-	16	once	TGTGCCAGCAGCTTGTGGGGGCCCGGGAGTTACAATGAGCAGTTCTTC	CASSLWGPGSYNEQFF
TRBJ2-7	TRBV7-2	TRBD2	15	-	TGTGCCAGCAGCTCCGGGACTAGCGGGGTTGACGAGCAGTACTTC	CASSSGTSGVDEQYF